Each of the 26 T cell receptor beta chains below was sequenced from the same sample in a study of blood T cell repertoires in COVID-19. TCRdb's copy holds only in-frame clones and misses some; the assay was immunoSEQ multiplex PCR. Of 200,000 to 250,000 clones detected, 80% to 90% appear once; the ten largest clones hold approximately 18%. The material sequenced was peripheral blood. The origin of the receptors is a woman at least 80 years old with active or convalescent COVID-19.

The CDR3 sequence: CASSQATGESRWNTEAFF. The CDR3 DNA reads TGTGCCAGCAGCCAAGCTACAGGTGAGTCTAGGTGGAACACTGAAGCTTTCTTT. The chain couples TRBV4-2 to TRBJ1-1, with a possible D match to TRBD1 (5 bases). Trimming took off 1 base at V and 1 base at J, with 19 bases between the two ends. The CDR3 runs to 18 residues. Germline CDR1 and CDR2: LGHNA and YNFKEQ.

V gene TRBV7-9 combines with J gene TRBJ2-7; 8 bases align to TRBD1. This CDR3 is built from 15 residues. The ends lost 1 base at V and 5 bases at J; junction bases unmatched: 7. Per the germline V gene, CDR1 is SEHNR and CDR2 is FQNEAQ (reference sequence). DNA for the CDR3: TGTGCCAGCAGCTTAGTGGAGACAGGGGTTAACGAGCAGTACTTC. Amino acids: CASSLVETGVNEQYF.

CDR3 sequence reads: CASSLILAGGPQYF. The CDR3 DNA sequence: TGTGCCAGCAGCTTAATCCTAGCGGGAGGCCCCCAGTATTTT. The chain couples TRBV7-3 to TRBJ2-3; TRBD2 aligns across 11 bases. Germline assignment: CDR1 SGHTA and CDR2 FQGTGA. This CDR3 spans 14 amino acids. J gave up 12 bases and V 1 base, and 6 bases lay outside the gene matches.

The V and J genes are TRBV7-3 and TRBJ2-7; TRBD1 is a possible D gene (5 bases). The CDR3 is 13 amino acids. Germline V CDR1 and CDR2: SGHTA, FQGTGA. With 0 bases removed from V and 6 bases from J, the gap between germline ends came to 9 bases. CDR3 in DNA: TGTGCCAGCAGCTTAACTCCAGGGCGCGAGCAGTACTTC. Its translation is CASSLTPGREQYF. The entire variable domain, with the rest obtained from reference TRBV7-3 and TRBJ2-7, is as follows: GAGVSQTPSNKVTEKGKYVELRCDPISGHTALYWYRQSLGQGPEFLIYFQGTGAADDSGLPNDRFFAVRPEGSVSTLKIQRTERGDSAVYLCASSLTPGREQYFGPGTRLTVT.

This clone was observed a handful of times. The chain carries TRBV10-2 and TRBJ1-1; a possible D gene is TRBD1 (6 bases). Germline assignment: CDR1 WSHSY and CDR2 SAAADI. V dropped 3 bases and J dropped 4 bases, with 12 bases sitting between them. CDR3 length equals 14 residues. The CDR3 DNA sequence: TGCGCCAGCAGTGATTCTGGGGGCGGCACTGAAGCTTTCTTT. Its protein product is CASSDSGGGTEAFF.

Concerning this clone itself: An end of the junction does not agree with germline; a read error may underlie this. CDR3 loop: CAVRDSNQPQHF. CDR3 nucleotide sequence: TGCGCTGTCCGGGATAGCAATCAGCCCCAGCATTTT. The chain recombines TRBV12-3 or TRBV12-4 with TRBJ1-5; D is unclear. CDR3 size: 12 residues.

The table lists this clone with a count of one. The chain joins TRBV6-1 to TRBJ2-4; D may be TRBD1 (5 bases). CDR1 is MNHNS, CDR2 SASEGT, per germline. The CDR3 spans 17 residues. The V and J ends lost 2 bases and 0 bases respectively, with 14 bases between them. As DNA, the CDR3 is TGTGCCAGCAGTGAAAGCGTGTGGGGCCTAGCCAAAAACATTCAGTACTTC. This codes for CASSESVWGLAKNIQYF.

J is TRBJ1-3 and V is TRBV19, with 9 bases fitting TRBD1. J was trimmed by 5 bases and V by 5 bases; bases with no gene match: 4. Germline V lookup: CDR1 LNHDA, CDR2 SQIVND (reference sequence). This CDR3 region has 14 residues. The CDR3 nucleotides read TGTGCCAGTAGTCTACAGGGGGCGAGAAACACCATATATTTT. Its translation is CASSLQGARNTIYF.

CDR3 DNA: TGTGCCAGCACCCTGGGAGGACAGGGAGCCATGAACACTGAAGCTTTCTTT. It encodes CASTLGGQGAMNTEAFF. J is TRBJ1-1 and V is TRBV5-4; TRBD1 agrees at 8 bases. Unmatched junction bases numbered 13, after V lost 6 bases and J lost 0 bases. This CDR3 has 17 amino acids. Germline CDR1 reads SGHNT; CDR2 reads YYREEE (reference sequence).

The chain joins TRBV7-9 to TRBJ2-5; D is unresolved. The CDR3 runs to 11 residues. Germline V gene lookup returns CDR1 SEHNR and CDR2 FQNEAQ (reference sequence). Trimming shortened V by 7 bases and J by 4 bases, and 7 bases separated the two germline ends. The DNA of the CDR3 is TGTGCCAGCACCTCATCAGAGACCCAGTACTTC. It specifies CASTSSETQYF.

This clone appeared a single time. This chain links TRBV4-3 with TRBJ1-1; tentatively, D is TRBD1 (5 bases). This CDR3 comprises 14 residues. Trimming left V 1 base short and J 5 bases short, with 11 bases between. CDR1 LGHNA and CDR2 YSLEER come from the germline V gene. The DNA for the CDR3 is TGCGCCAGCAGCCAAGGGGACTGGGGAACTGAAGCTTTCTTT. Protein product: CASSQGDWGTEAFF.

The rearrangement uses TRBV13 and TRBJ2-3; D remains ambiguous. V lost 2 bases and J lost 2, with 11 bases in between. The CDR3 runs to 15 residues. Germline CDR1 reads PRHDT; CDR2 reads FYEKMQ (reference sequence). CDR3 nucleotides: TGTGCCAGCAGCTTACTGGCTAGAGACACAGATACGCAGTATTTT. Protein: CASSLLARDTDTQYF.

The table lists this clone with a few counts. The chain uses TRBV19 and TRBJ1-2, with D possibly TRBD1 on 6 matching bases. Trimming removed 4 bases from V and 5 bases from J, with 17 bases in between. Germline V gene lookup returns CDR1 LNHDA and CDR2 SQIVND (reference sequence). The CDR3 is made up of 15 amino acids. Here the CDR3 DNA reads TGTGCCAGTAGTACCCGACAGGTCTCAAGTTATGGCTACACCTTC. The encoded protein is CASSTRQVSSYGYTF.

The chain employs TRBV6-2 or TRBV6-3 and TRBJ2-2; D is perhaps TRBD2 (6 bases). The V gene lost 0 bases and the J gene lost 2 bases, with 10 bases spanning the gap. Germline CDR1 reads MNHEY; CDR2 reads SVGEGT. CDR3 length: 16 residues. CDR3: CASSYSGLPNTGELFF. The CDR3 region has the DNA TGTGCCAGCAGTTACTCGGGACTCCCCAACACCGGGGAGCTGTTTTTT.

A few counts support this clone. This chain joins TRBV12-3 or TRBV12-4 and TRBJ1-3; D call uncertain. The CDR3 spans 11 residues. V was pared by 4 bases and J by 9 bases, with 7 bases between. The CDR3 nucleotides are TGTGCCAGCAGTTCGGAGGGCACCATATATTTT. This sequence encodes CASSSEGTIYF.

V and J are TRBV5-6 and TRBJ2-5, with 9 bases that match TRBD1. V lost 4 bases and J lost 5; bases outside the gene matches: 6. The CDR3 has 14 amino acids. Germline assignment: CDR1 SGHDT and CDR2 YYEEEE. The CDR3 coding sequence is TGTGCCAGCAGCCCGGGGACAGGGATTGAGACCCAGTACTTC. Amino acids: CASSPGTGIETQYF.

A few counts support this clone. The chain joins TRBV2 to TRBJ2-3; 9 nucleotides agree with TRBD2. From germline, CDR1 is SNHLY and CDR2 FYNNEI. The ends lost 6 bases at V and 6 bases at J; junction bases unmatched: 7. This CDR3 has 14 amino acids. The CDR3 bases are TGTGCCAGCAGGTCCAGCGGGGGGAGGGATACGCAGTATTTT. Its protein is CASRSSGGRDTQYF.

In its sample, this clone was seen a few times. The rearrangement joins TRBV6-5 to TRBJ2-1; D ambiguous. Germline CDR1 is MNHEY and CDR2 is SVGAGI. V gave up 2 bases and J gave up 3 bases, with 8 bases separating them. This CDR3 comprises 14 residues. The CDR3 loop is CASSYSTVYNEQFF. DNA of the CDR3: TGTGCCAGCAGTTACAGCACGGTCTACAATGAGCAGTTCTTC.

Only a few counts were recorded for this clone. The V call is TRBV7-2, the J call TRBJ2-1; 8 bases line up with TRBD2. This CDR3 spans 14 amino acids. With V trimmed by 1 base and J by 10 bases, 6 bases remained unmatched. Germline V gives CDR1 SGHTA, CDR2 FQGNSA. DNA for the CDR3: TGTGCCAGCAGCTTAGGCGCGGGGGGCGGGGAGCAGTTCTTC. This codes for CASSLGAGGGEQFF. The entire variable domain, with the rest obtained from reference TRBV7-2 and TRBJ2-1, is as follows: GAGVSQSPSNKVTEKGKDVELRCDPISGHTALYWYRQSLGQGLEFLIYFQGNSAPDKSGLPSDRFSAERTGGSVSTLTIQRTQQEDSAVYLCASSLGAGGGEQFFGPGTRLTVL.

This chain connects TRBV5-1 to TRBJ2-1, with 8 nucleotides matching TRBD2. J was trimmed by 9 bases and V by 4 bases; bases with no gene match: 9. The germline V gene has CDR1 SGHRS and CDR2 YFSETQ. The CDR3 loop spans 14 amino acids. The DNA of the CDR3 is TGCGCCAGCAGCCCCCGCTCGGGAGGGCTTGAGCAGTTCTTC. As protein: CASSPRSGGLEQFF.

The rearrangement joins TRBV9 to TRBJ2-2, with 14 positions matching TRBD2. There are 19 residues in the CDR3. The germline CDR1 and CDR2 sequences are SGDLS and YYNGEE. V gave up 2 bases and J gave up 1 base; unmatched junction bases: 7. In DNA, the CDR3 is TGTGCCAGCAGCGTCGCCGGGACTAGCGGGAGATTGAACACCGGGGAGCTGTTTTTT. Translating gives CASSVAGTSGRLNTGELFF.

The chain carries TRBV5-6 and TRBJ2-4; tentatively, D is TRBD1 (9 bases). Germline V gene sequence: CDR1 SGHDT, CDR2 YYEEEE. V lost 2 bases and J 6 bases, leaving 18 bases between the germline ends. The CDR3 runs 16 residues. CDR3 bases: TGTGCCAGCAGCTTCGGGGACAGGGCGGGAGGAAACATTCAGTACTTC. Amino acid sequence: CASSFGDRAGGNIQYF.

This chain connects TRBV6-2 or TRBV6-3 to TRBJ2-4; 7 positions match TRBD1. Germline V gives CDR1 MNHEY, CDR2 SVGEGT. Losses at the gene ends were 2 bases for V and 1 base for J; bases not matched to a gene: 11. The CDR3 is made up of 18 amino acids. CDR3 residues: CASSYESFEGAAKNIQYF. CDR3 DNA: TGTGCCAGCAGTTACGAGTCCTTTGAGGGGGCGGCCAAAAACATTCAGTACTTC.

CDR3 region: CANPGLAGGFSYEQYF. In DNA, the CDR3 is TGTGCCAACCCGGGACTAGCGGGAGGGTTCTCCTACGAGCAGTACTTC. The chain is built from TRBV27 and TRBJ2-7; the match to TRBD2 covers 16 bases. In germline, CDR1 is MNHEY, CDR2 SMNVEV (reference sequence). V gave up 10 bases and J gave up 0 bases; unmatched junction bases: 6. The CDR3 covers 16 residues.

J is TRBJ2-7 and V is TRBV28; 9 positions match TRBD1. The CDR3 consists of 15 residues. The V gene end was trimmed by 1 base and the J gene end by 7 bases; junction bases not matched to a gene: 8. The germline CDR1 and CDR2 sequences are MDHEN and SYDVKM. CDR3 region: CASSLYPDRGGEQYF. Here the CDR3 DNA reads TGTGCCAGCAGTTTATATCCGGACAGGGGTGGGGAGCAGTACTTC. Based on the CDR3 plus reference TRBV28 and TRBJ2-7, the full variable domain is DVKVTQSSRYLVKRTGEKVFLECVQDMDHENMFWYRQDPGLGLRLIYFSYDVKMKEKGDIPEGYSVSREKKERFSLILESASTNQTSMYLCASSLYPDRGGEQYFGPGTRLTVT.

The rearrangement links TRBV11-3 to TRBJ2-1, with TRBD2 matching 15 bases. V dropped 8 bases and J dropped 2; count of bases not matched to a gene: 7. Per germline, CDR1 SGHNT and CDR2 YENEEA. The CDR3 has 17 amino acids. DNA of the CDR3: TGTGCCAGCGAAGGGACTAGCGGGGGGTTGGCCTACAATGAGCAGTTCTTC. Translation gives CASEGTSGGLAYNEQFF.